A single sample gave rise to the 30 T cell receptor beta chains below, sequenced in a study of blood T cell repertoires in COVID-19. The protocol was immunoSEQ multiplex PCR, while the TCRdb copy is restricted to in-frame clones and leaves out a portion. The profile shows fewer than 250,000 clones, less than 90% of them singletons. The sequencing input was peripheral blood. The source is a man aged 65 to 79 with acute or convalescent COVID-19.

CDR3: CSVAGTSGSTDTQYF. The CDR3 region has the DNA TGCAGCGTTGCCGGGACTAGCGGGAGTACCGATACGCAGTATTTT. The chain is built from TRBV29-1 and TRBJ2-3, with 14 nucleotides matching TRBD2. This CDR3 has 15 residues. V lost 4 bases to trimming and J lost 6 bases; unmatched junction nucleotides: 6. Germline lookup yields CDR1 SQVTM and CDR2 ANQGSEA.

CDR3 DNA sequence: TGTGCCAGCAGCTCAGACAGAGCCACTGAAGCTTTCTTT. This sequence encodes CASSSDRATEAFF. The chain recombines TRBV2 with TRBJ1-1, with D possibly TRBD1 on 5 matching bases. This CDR3 has 13 residues. Germline V gene lookup returns CDR1 SNHLY and CDR2 FYNNEI. The V end was cut by 6 bases, the J end by 4 bases, with 12 bases between.

The rearrangement uses TRBV5-1 and TRBJ1-1; 7 positions match TRBD1. From germline, CDR1 is SGHRS and CDR2 YFSETQ. This CDR3 spans 15 amino acids. V shed 1 base and J 1 base; nucleotides not matched to a gene: 4. CDR3 DNA: TGCGCCAGCAGCTTGTACGGGACAGCGAACACTGAAGCTTTCTTT. Translated, it gives CASSLYGTANTEAFF.

This clone was recorded a few times. V usage is TRBV5-4 and J usage is TRBJ2-1, with TRBD1 matching 8 bases. The CDR3 is made up of 14 amino acids. Trimming cost V 4 bases and J 5 bases; bases outside gene matches: 5. Per the germline V gene, CDR1 is SGHNT and CDR2 is YYREEE (reference sequence). DNA of the CDR3: TGTGCCAGCAGCACAAGGGACAGGAACAATGAGCAGTTCTTC. Protein sequence: CASSTRDRNNEQFF.

This chain uses TRBV5-5 with TRBJ1-2; no clear D gene. Per the germline V gene, CDR1 is SGHKS and CDR2 is YYEKEE (reference sequence). Trimming took 2 bases from V and 3 from J, leaving 8 bases between them. The CDR3 sequence is 13 residues long. CDR3 DNA sequence: TGTGCCAGCAGCTTATTCCGGGACTATGGCTACACCTTC. This gives the protein CASSLFRDYGYTF.

The CDR3 here is CASGLALEETQYF. Written as DNA, the CDR3 is TGTGCTAGTGGTTTGGCCCTCGAAGAGACCCAGTACTTC. V gene TRBV12-5 combines with J gene TRBJ2-5; D is ambiguous. Germline CDR1 is LGHNT and CDR2 is FRNRAP. This CDR3 is 13 amino acids long. Trimming left V 1 base short and J 3 bases short, with 6 bases between.

This chain links TRBV19 with TRBJ2-1; 14 bases are shared with TRBD2. CDR1 and CDR2 (germline): LNHDA, SQIVND (reference sequence). V was pared by 6 bases and J by 10 bases, with 8 bases of the junction left unmatched. This CDR3 spans 15 amino acids. The CDR3 reads CASRKGGLAGEEQFF. CDR3 DNA sequence: TGTGCCAGTAGGAAAGGGGGACTAGCGGGAGAGGAGCAGTTCTTC. Complete variable domain (other parts from reference TRBV19 and TRBJ2-1): DGGITQSPKYLFRKEGQNVTLSCEQNLNHDAMYWYRQDPGQGLRLIYYSQIVNDFQKGDIAEGYSVSREKKESFPLTVTSAQKNPTAFYLCASRKGGLAGEEQFFGPGTRLTVL.

The count of this clone is one. This chain links TRBV29-1 with TRBJ2-1; D might be TRBD1 (6 bases). CDR1 is SQVTM, CDR2 ANQGSEA, per germline. Trimming cost V 7 bases and J 5 bases, with 15 bases left between them. CDR3 length: 13 amino acids. CDR3 DNA sequence: TGCAGCGCCTACGGACAGATGAACAATGAGCAGTTCTTC. Translation gives CSAYGQMNNEQFF.

This clone was counted only a few times. This chain uses TRBV27 with TRBJ1-6; a weak D match, TRBD1 (6 bases). The CDR3 consists of 15 residues. Germline V gene lookup returns CDR1 MNHEY and CDR2 SMNVEV (reference sequence). V was cut by 6 bases and J by 7 bases, with 16 bases left in between. The CDR3 nucleotides are TGTGCCAGCAGCACAGGATTCCAGGGGAATTCACCCCTCCACTTT. Amino acids: CASSTGFQGNSPLHF.

V and J are TRBV5-1 and TRBJ1-1; 8 nucleotides line up with TRBD1. The CDR3 extends over 21 amino acids. The ends lost 1 base at V and 1 base at J; junction bases unmatched: 21. Germline values: CDR1 SGHRS, CDR2 YFSETQ. The CDR3 spells CASSLIPGGGRSIVRNTEAFF. The CDR3 bases are TGCGCCAGCAGCTTGATTCCAGGGGGCGGTCGATCGATTGTCCGGAACACTGAAGCTTTCTTT.

In its sample, this clone was seen once. V gene TRBV30 combines with J gene TRBJ1-1; D uncertain. Looked up from germline, CDR1 is GTSNPN and CDR2 is SVGIG (reference sequence). V was pared by 2 bases and J by 0 bases, with 22 bases between. This CDR3 is 18 amino acids long. CDR3 in DNA: TGTGCCTGGAGTCCCTACTTTATCGTCCTTCCTTTGAACACTGAAGCTTTCTTT. Translation: CAWSPYFIVLPLNTEAFF.

This clone was seen a handful of times. The DNA for the CDR3 is TGCGCCAGCAGCTCTACTCGGACAGGGGGCACCACCGGGGAGCTGTTTTTT. As protein: CASSSTRTGGTTGELFF. The chain recombines TRBV5-1 with TRBJ2-2; the match to TRBD1 covers 11 bases. This CDR3 region has 17 residues. Trimming removed 3 bases from V and 4 bases from J; junction bases left unmatched: 8. Germline V gene sequence: CDR1 SGHRS, CDR2 YFSETQ.

The chain couples TRBV4-2 to TRBJ1-1; no reliable D call. The length of the CDR3 is 14 residues. Germline CDR1 and CDR2: LGHNA and YNFKEQ. Trimming removed 6 bases from V and 2 bases from J, with 13 bases in between. This CDR3 reads CASSRREVNTEAFF. The CDR3 DNA follows: TGTGCCAGCAGTCGGAGAGAAGTCAACACTGAAGCTTTCTTT.

The chain combines TRBV2 with TRBJ2-1; the match to TRBD2 covers 7 bases. Germline V gives CDR1 SNHLY, CDR2 FYNNEI. The CDR3 runs to 15 residues. V shed 2 bases, J shed 4 bases, and the junction held 5 bases outside the gene matches. Here the CDR3 DNA reads TGTGCCAGCAGTGAAAGAGCGGGGCTGTACAATGAGCAGTTCTTC. It specifies CASSERAGLYNEQFF.

This clone was observed a single time. This chain connects TRBV3-1 (or the pseudogene TRBV3-2) to TRBJ2-7, with D possibly matching TRBD1 (6 bases). CDR3 size: 16 residues. The germline CDR1 and CDR2 sequences are LGHDT and YNNKEL (reference sequence). The V gene lost 4 bases and the J gene lost 2 bases, with 18 bases spanning the gap. CDR3 in amino acids: CASSPQVDRPAYEQYF. DNA of the CDR3: TGTGCCAGCAGCCCCCAGGTCGACAGGCCTGCCTACGAGCAGTACTTC.

The chain carries TRBV7-3 and TRBJ2-3; 9 bases match TRBD2. The CDR3 spans 17 residues. Germline CDR1 is SGHTA and CDR2 is FQGTGA. V shed 2 bases and J 0 bases; nucleotides not matched to a gene: 6. The CDR3 DNA follows: TGTGCCAGCAGCTTAGTTAGCGGGAGCTCTAGCACAGATACGCAGTATTTT. Its protein is CASSLVSGSSSTDTQYF.

This clone came up a few times. The rearrangement joins TRBV25-1 to TRBJ2-7, with 7 bases that match TRBD1. This CDR3 is 16 amino acids long. The trim removed 3 bases at V and 0 bases at J, leaving 8 bases unmatched. The V gene's germline CDR1 is MGHDK and CDR2 SYGVNS. CDR3 DNA: TGTGCCAGCAGTGACCCCCGAGACAGGGCCTCCTACGAGCAGTACTTC. It translates to CASSDPRDRASYEQYF.

This sequence joins TRBV10-3 and TRBJ2-1, with 7 bases aligning to TRBD2. V was pared by 5 bases and J by 4 bases, with 2 bases of the junction left unmatched. CDR1 and CDR2 (germline): ENHRY, SYGVKD. The CDR3 covers 13 residues. The CDR3: CAISSGMYNEQFF. Here the CDR3 DNA reads TGTGCCATCAGTAGCGGGATGTACAATGAGCAGTTCTTC.

V is TRBV28 and J is TRBJ1-6, with 12 bases lining up with TRBD1. CDR1 MDHEN and CDR2 SYDVKM come from the germline V gene. The CDR3 runs 17 residues. With 8 bases clipped from V and 10 bases from J, the junction kept 15 bases outside the gene matches. The CDR3 DNA is TGTGCCAGCGCCGGTAGGGACAGGGGGCGGATTGGATCACCCCTCCACTTT. It specifies CASAGRDRGRIGSPLHF.

This CDR3 reads CASSRTGENQPQHF. Written as DNA, the CDR3 is TGTGCCAGCAGCCGGACAGGGGAGAATCAGCCCCAGCATTTT. The rearrangement joins TRBV3-1 (or the pseudogene TRBV3-2) to TRBJ1-5; TRBD1 aligns across 9 bases. V lost 4 bases, J lost 4 bases, and 2 bases stayed unmatched. Germline CDR1 and CDR2: LGHDT and YNNKEL (reference sequence). This CDR3 contains 14 residues.

The chain carries TRBV6-1 and TRBJ2-7; no clear D. The CDR3 totals 15 residues. V was shortened by 0 bases and J by 5 bases, with 14 bases between the two germline ends. Germline V gene sequence: CDR1 MNHNS, CDR2 SASEGT. The CDR3: CASSEAGSLLDEQYF. CDR3 nucleotides: TGTGCCAGCAGTGAAGCGGGCAGTCTCCTTGACGAGCAGTACTTC.

Only one count was recorded for this clone. This chain joins TRBV19 and TRBJ2-3; 15 bases map to TRBD2. There are 15 residues in the CDR3. Trimming at V came to 4 bases and at J to 8 bases, leaving 4 bases not matched to a gene. The germline V gene encodes CDR1 LNHDA and CDR2 SQIVND (reference sequence). CDR3 in amino acids: CASSTAGLAGGTQYF. As DNA, the CDR3 is TGTGCCAGTAGTACCGCGGGACTAGCGGGAGGTACGCAGTATTTT.

This chain joins TRBV4-2 and TRBJ2-1; 11 nucleotides match TRBD1. J lost 0 bases, V lost 3 bases, and 10 bases had no gene match. The CDR3 is 19 residues long. Germline V gives CDR1 LGHNA, CDR2 YNFKEQ. CDR3 sequence: CASSQGQGTGGNSYNEQFF. The CDR3 coding sequence is TGTGCCAGCAGCCAGGGGCAGGGGACAGGGGGGAACTCCTACAATGAGCAGTTCTTC.

The V and J genes are TRBV18 and TRBJ1-5; D gene uncertain. Germline CDR1 is KGHSH and CDR2 is LQKENI. This CDR3 region has 14 residues. Between the trimmed V and J ends, which lost 3 bases and 3 bases, there was a span of 9 bases. In DNA, the CDR3 is TGTGCCAGCTCACCCGGGAATTCCAATCAGCCCCAGCATTTT. Translating gives CASSPGNSNQPQHF. Full variable domain (missing parts from reference TRBV18 and TRBJ1-5): NAGVMQNPRHLVRRRGQEARLRCSPMKGHSHVYWYRQLPEEGLKFMVYLQKENIIDESGMPKERFSAEFPKEGPSILRIQQVVRGDSAAYFCASSPGNSNQPQHFGDGTRLSIL.

This clone was picked up one time. The chain employs TRBV7-9 and TRBJ1-1, with D maybe TRBD1 (6 bases). Trimming left V 2 bases short and J 6 bases short, with 10 bases between. The CDR3 runs to 13 residues. From germline, CDR1 is SEHNR and CDR2 FQNEAQ (reference sequence). In DNA, the CDR3 is TGTGCCAGCAGCTTATCAGGGGAGCCTGAAGCTTTCTTT. The encoded protein is CASSLSGEPEAFF.

The chain employs TRBV5-1 and TRBJ1-6; 12 positions agree with TRBD1. CDR3 size: 16 residues. Looked up from germline, CDR1 is SGHRS and CDR2 is YFSETQ. The V and J ends lost 4 bases and 6 bases, in that order; junction bases with no gene match: 5. CDR3 in DNA: TGCGCCAGCAGCCGCGGGACAGGGGGCTCTAATTCACCCCTCCACTTT. Its translation: CASSRGTGGSNSPLHF.

The J gene is TRBJ2-4, the V gene TRBV21-1; the DNA was not compared with TRBD2, the D call given in the table. TRBV21-1 is listed as a pseudogene. This CDR3 region has 15 residues. The CDR3 nucleotides read TGTGCCACTTTACGGGGGGGCTTGGCCAAAAACATTCAGTACTTC. Protein sequence: CATLRGGLAKNIQYF.

V usage is TRBV6-6 and J usage is TRBJ2-7; maybe TRBD2 (5 bases). The germline gives CDR1 MNHNY, CDR2 SVGAGI (reference sequence). There are 14 residues in the CDR3. V was trimmed by 3 bases and J by 1 base, leaving 10 bases between them. The CDR3 loop is CASSYPGESYEQYF. In DNA, the CDR3 is TGTGCCAGCAGTTATCCCGGGGAGTCCTACGAGCAGTACTTC.

V gene TRBV20-1 combines with J gene TRBJ1-5; the match to TRBD1 covers 8 bases. With 3 bases clipped from V and 3 bases from J, the junction kept 4 bases outside the gene matches. The CDR3 contains 14 residues. CDR1 and CDR2 (germline): DFQATT, SNEGSKA (reference sequence). The CDR3 coding sequence is TGCAGTGCTAGTGACAGGGGTATCAATCAGCCCCAGCATTTT. Encoded protein: CSASDRGINQPQHF.

This clone was counted only a few times. This chain joins TRBV5-1 and TRBJ1-6; D perhaps matches TRBD1 (5 bases). Trimming removed 4 bases at V and 8 bases at J, with 16 bases between. The CDR3 is 15 amino acids. Germline CDR1 is SGHRS and CDR2 is YFSETQ. The CDR3 DNA sequence: TGCGCCAGCAGCCCTGATCAGGGAGGGGATTCACCCCTCCACTTT. The encoded protein is CASSPDQGGDSPLHF.